The present entry profiles one TCR beta chain with its context. The data were obtained in a study of blood T cell repertoires in COVID-19. About the study: The origin of the acute and convalescent COVID-19 samples was the United States, Italy and Spain. T cells, B-cell-depleted T cells, or PBMCs supplied cDNA or gDNA.

Across about two dozen US areas, participants ranged in age from about 18 to 89 years. In the original analysis: Scientists estimated how many nucleated cells there were by amplifying reference gene primers. TCRdb's table, derived via immunoSEQ multiplex PCR, lists solely in-frame clones and lacks some. D and trimming were read from the DNA, whereas the V and J calls and clone size are those reported in that table. Of about 360,000 clones listed, around 87% are singletons. The clonotype was recovered from a man aged 25 to 45 who had recovered from COVID-19. The sample consisted of PBMCs or T cells enriched from blood (not recorded which).

The CDR3 loop is CASSPLGETQYF. CDR3 in DNA: TGTGCCAGCTCACCTCTCGGGGAGACCCAGTACTTC. The chain is built from TRBV18 and TRBJ2-5; D ambiguous. Per the germline V gene, CDR1 is KGHSH and CDR2 is LQKENI. This CDR3 has 12 amino acids. V lost 3 bases and J 5 bases, leaving 7 bases between the germline ends.